This TCR beta chain emerged from a study of blood T cell repertoires in COVID-19. Study context: COVID-19 samples from acute and convalescent phases originated in the United States, Italy and Spain. Sample material is recorded as cDNA or gDNA derived from T cells, B-cell-depleted T cells, or PBMCs.

Original processing notes: The assay estimated nucleated cells by amplifying reference gene primers. Using immunoSEQ multiplex PCR, the repertoire was profiled, and TCRdb retains in-frame clones only, with some absent. V and J calls and clone size are given by that table; D and trimming were obtained from the DNA. The data hold approximately 430,000 clones, with 86% observed a single time. The sequence derives from a woman aged 25 to 45 with active or convalescent COVID-19. Sequenced sample: peripheral blood.

The CDR3 region has the DNA TGTGCCAGCACTAGACTAGCGGGGAGTCCAGATACGCAGTATTTT. It yields the protein CASTRLAGSPDTQYF. The chain is built from TRBV19 and TRBJ2-3; 11 bases are shared with TRBD2. The germline CDR1 and CDR2 sequences are LNHDA and SQIVND (reference sequence). The V and J ends lost 9 bases and 4 bases, in that order; junction bases with no gene match: 9. There are 15 residues in the CDR3.